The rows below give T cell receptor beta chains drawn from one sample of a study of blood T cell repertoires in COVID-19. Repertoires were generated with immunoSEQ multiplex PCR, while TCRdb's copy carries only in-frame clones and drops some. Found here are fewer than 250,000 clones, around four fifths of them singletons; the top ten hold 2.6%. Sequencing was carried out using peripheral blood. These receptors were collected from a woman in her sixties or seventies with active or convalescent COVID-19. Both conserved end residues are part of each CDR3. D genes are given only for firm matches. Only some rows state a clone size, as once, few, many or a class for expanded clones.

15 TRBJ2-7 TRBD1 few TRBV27 CASGERQGNFYEQYF TGTGCCAGCGGGGAAAGACAGGGGAATTTTTACGAGCAGTACTTC
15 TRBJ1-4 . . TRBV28 CASSLLLQGNEKLFF TGTGCCAGCAGTTTATTGTTGCAGGGAAATGAAAAACTGTTTTTT
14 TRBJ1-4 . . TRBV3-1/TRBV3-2 CASSPSVTNEKLFF TGTGCCAGCAGCCCGTCTGTAACTAATGAAAAACTGTTTTTT
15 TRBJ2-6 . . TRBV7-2 CASSLGSTGANVLTF TGTGCCAGCAGCTTGGGCTCGACTGGGGCCAACGTCCTGACTTTC
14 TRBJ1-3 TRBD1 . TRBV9 CASDPGTGVNTIYF TGTGCCAGCGACCCTGGGACAGGGGTTAACACCATATATTTT
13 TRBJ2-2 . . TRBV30 CAWRTGNTGELFF TGTGCCTGGCGTACAGGGAACACCGGGGAGCTGTTTTTT
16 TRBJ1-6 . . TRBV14 CASSQVEWGPPRPLHF TGTGCCAGCAGCCAAGTGGAGTGGGGCCCTCCTAGGCCCCTCCACTTT
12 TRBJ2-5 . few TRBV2 CASSRGQETQYF TGTGCCAGCAGCAGGGGCCAAGAGACCCAGTACTTC
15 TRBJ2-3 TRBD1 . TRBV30 CAWSPGQGYTDTQYF TGTGCCTGGAGCCCGGGACAGGGGTACACAGATACGCAGTATTTT
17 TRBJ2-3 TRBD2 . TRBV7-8 CASSARTSTPSTDTQYF TGTGCCAGCAGCGCACGGACTAGCACACCTAGCACAGATACGCAGTATTTT
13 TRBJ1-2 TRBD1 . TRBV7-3 CASSPGQGRGYTF TGTGCCAGCAGCCCGGGACAGGGGCGAGGCTACACCTTC
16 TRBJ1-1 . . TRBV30 CAWSGAEYGSNTEAFF TGTGCCTGGAGTGGGGCTGAGTATGGGTCTAACACTGAAGCTTTCTTT
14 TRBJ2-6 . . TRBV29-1 CSVTSGSGANVLTF TGCAGCGTTACCTCAGGGTCTGGGGCCAACGTCCTGACTTTC
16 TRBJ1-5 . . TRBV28 CASSLMGAGENQPQHF TGTGCCAGCAGTTTGATGGGGGCAGGGGAAAATCAGCCCCAGCATTTT
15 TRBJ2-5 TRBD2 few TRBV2 CASRGTSGIQETQYF TGTGCCAGCAGGGGGACTAGCGGGATCCAAGAGACCCAGTACTTC
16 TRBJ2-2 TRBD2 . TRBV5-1 CASSAGTSGITGELFF TGCGCCAGCAGCGCCGGGACTAGCGGGATCACCGGGGAGCTGTTTTTT
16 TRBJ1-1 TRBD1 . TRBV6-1 CASSDRQGARSSEAFF TGTGCCAGCAGTGACCGACAGGGGGCAAGGTCTAGTGAAGCTTTCTTT
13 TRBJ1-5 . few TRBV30 CAWSGGGTQPQHF TGTGCCTGGAGTGGGGGCGGAACCCAGCCCCAGCATTTT
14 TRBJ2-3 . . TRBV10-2 CASSWGALADTQYF TGCGCCAGCAGTTGGGGAGCCTTGGCAGATACGCAGTATTTT
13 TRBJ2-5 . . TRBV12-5 CASGRGGQETQYF TGTGCTAGTGGCCGAGGGGGACAAGAGACCCAGTACTTC